The T cell receptor beta chain described here comes from a study of blood T cell repertoires in COVID-19. Study as a whole: T cells, B-cell-depleted T cells, or PBMCs supplied cDNA or gDNA.

Using immunoSEQ multiplex PCR, the repertoire was profiled, and TCRdb retains in-frame clones only, with some absent. In the table there are some 21,000 clones, 75% to 95% of which are singletons. The sequenced material came from peripheral blood. This clonotype was sampled from a human donor in a cohort sampled during active COVID-19.

The DNA of the CDR3 is TGTGCCAGCAGCGGATCGGGACAGGGGGCGGAAAAACTGTTTTTT. It encodes CASSGSGQGAEKLFF. The chain recombines TRBV11-2 with TRBJ1-4, with 12 bases identical to TRBD1. CDR1 is SGHAT, CDR2 FQNNGV, per germline. V shed 5 bases, J shed 8 bases, and the junction held 6 bases outside the gene matches. There are 15 residues in the CDR3.